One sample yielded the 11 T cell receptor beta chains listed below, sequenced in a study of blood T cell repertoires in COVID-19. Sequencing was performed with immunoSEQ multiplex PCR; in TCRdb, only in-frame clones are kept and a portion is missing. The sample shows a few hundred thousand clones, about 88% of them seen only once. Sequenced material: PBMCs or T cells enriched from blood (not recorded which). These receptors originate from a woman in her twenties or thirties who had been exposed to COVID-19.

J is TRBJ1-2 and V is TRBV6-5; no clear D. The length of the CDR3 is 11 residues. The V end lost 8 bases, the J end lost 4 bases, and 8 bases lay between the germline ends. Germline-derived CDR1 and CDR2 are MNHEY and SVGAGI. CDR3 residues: CASVEAYGYTF. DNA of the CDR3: TGTGCCAGCGTCGAGGCCTATGGCTACACCTTC.

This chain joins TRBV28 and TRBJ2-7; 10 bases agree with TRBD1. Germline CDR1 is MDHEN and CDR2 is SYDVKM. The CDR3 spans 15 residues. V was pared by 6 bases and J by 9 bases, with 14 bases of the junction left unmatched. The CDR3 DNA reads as TGTGCCAGCAGGACCCCAGGGACAGGGGCCACCAGGCAGTACTTC. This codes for CASRTPGTGATRQYF.

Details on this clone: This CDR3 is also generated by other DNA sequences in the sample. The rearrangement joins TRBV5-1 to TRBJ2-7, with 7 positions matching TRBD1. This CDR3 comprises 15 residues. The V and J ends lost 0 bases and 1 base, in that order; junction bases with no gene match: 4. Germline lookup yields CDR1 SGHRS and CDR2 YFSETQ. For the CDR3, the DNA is TGCGCCAGCAGCTTGGCCGGGACAGCTTCCTACGAGCAGTACTTC. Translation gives CASSLAGTASYEQYF.

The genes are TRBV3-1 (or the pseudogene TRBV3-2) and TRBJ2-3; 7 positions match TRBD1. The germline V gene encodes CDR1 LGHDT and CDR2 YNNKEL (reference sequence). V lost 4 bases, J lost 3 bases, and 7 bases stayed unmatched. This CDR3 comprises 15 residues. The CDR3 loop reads CASSPDMTGTDTQYF. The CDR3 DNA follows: TGTGCCAGCAGCCCCGATATGACAGGGACAGATACGCAGTATTTT.

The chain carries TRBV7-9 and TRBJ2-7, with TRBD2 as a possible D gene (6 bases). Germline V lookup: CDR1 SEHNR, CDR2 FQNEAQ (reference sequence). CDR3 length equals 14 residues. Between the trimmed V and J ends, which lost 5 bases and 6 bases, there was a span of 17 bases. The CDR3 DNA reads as TGTGCCAGCAGCCCGGGACTGAGGCTAGGCGAGCAGTACTTC. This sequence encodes CASSPGLRLGEQYF.

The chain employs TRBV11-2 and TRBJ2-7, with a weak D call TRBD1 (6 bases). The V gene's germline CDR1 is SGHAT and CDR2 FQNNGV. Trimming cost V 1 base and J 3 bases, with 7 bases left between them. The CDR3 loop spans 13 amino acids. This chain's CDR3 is CASSLGQVYEQYF. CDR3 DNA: TGTGCCAGCAGCTTAGGACAGGTCTACGAGCAGTACTTC.

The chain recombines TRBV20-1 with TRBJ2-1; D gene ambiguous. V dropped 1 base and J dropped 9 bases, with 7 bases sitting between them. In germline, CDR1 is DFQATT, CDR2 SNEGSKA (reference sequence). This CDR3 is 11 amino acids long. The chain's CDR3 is CSARAAGEQFF. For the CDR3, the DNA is TGCAGTGCTAGAGCCGCCGGTGAGCAGTTCTTC.

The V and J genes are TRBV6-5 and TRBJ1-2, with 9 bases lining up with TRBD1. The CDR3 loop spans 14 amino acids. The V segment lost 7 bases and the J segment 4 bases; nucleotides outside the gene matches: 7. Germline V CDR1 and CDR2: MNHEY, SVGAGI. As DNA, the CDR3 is TGTGCCAGCAAAACAGGGGGCTCTCGCTATGGCTACACCTTC. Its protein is CASKTGGSRYGYTF.

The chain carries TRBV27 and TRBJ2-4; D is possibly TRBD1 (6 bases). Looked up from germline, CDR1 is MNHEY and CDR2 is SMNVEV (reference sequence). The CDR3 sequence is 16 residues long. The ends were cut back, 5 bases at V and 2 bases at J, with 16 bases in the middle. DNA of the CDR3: TGTGCCAGCAGTCCGCGTCAGGGGCTAACCAAAAACATTCAGTACTTC. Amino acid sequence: CASSPRQGLTKNIQYF.

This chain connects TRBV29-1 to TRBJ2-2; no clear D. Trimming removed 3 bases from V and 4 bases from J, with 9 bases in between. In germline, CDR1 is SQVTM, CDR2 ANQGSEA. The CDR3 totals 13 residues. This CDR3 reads CSVEGASTGELFF. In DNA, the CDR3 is TGCAGCGTTGAGGGCGCGAGCACCGGGGAGCTGTTTTTT.

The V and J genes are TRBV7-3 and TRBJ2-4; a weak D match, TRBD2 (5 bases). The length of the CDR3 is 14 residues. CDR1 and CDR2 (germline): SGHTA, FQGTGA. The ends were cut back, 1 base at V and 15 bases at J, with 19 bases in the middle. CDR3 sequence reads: CASSLSPLAGRVYF. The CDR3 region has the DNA TGTGCCAGCAGCTTAAGCCCCCTTGCGGGTCGGGTGTACTTC.